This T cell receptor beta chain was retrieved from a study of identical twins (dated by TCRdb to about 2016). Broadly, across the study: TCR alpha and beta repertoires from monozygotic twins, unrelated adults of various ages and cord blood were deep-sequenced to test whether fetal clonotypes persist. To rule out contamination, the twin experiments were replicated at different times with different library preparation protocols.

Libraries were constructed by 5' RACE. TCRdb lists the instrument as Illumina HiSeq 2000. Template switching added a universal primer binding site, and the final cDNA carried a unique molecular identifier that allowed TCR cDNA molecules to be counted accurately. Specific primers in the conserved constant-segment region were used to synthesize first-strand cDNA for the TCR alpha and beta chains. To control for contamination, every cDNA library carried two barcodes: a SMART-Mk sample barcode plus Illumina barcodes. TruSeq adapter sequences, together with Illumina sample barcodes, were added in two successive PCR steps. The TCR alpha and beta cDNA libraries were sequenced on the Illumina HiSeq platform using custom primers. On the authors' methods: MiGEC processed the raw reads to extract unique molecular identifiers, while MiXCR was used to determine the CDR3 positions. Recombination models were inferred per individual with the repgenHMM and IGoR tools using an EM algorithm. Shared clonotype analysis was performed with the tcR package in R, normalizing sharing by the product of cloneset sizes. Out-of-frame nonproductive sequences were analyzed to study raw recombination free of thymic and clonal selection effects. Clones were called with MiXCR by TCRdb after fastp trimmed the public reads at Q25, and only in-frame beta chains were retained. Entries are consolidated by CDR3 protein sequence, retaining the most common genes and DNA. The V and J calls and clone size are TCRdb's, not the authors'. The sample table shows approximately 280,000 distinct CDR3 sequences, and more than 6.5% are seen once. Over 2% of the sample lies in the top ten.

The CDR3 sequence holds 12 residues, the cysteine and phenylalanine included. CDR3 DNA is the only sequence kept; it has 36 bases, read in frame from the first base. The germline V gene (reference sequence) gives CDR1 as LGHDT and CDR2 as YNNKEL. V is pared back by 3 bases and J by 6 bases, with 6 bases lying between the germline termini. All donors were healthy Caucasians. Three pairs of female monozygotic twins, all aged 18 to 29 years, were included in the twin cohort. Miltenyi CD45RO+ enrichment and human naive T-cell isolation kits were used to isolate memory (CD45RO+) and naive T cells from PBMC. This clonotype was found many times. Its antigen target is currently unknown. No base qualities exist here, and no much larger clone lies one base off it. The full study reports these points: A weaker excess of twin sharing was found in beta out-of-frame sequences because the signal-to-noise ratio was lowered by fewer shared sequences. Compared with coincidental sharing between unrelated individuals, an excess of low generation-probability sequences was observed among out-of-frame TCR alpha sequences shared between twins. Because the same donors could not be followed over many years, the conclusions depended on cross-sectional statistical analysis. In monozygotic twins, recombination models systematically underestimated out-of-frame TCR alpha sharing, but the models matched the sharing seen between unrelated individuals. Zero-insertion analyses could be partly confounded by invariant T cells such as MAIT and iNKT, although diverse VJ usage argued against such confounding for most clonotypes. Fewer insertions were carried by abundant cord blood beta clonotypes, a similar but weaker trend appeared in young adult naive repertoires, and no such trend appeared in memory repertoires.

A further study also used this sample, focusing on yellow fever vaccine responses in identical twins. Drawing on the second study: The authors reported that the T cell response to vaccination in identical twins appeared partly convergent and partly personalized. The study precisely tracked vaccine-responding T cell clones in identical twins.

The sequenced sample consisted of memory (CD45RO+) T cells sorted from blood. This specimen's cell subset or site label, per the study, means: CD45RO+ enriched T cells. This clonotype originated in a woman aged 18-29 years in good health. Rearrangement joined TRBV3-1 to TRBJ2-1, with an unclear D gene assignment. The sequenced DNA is TGTGCCAGCAGCCACAGCTTCAATGAGCAGTTCTTC. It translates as CASSHSFNEQFF.